This passage covers 10 T cell receptor beta chains from one sample sequenced in a study of blood T cell repertoires in COVID-19. Profiled with immunoSEQ multiplex PCR; TCRdb holds only in-frame clones, not every one. The sample holds around 30,000 clones, around 90% seen once. The sequencing input was peripheral blood. These receptors came from a man aged 55-75 years with active COVID-19.

The CDR3 is CASKRGGPLPDREQYF. The CDR3 DNA is TGTGCCAGCAAGCGGGGGGGACCCCTACCCGACCGCGAGCAGTACTTC. This chain connects TRBV11-2 to TRBJ2-7; TRBD2 agrees at 10 bases. This CDR3 spans 16 amino acids. Trimming removed 7 bases from V and 6 bases from J; junction bases left unmatched: 15. Germline V CDR1 and CDR2: SGHAT, FQNNGV.

CDR3 loop: CASSLNGQGGEQYF. Written as DNA, the CDR3 is TGTGCCAGCAGCTTAAATGGACAGGGGGGCGAGCAGTACTTC. This chain joins TRBV7-3 and TRBJ2-7, with 10 bases lining up with TRBD1. Germline trimming cut 1 base from V and 6 bases from J; bases unmatched to any gene: 3. There are 14 residues in the CDR3. CDR1 is SGHTA, CDR2 FQGTGA, per germline.

The rearrangement joins TRBV9 to TRBJ2-1, with 11 bases lining up with TRBD2. This CDR3 is 17 amino acids long. V gave up 3 bases and J gave up 9 bases; unmatched junction bases: 14. Germline values: CDR1 SGDLS, CDR2 YYNGEE. The CDR3 loop is CASSAALAGDRASEQFF. CDR3 nucleotide sequence: TGTGCCAGCAGCGCAGCACTAGCGGGGGACCGCGCATCTGAGCAGTTCTTC.

This sequence joins TRBV7-8 and TRBJ2-5; TRBD2 matches at 8 bases. Germline CDR1 is SGHVS and CDR2 is FQNEAQ. After removal of 6 bases from V and 9 bases from J, the junction contained 9 bases not matched to a gene. CDR3 length equals 13 residues. CDR3 in amino acids: CASSLRTSRSQYF. The CDR3 region has the DNA TGTGCCAGCAGTTTACGGACTAGCCGGTCCCAGTACTTC.

This chain connects TRBV6-5 to TRBJ1-1, with 8 bases aligning to TRBD1. The CDR3 has 13 residues. Germline V gene data show CDR1 as MNHEY and CDR2 as SVGAGI. The ends lost 2 bases at V and 8 bases at J; junction bases unmatched: 4. CDR3: CASSYLQGGEAFF. DNA for the CDR3: TGTGCCAGCAGTTACCTACAGGGGGGAGAAGCTTTCTTT.

The chain joins TRBV30 to TRBJ1-1; D is perhaps TRBD1 (5 bases). The ends were cut back, 3 bases at V and 1 base at J, with 12 bases in the middle. Looked up from germline, CDR1 is GTSNPN and CDR2 is SVGIG (reference sequence). The CDR3 is 14 residues long. CDR3 in amino acids: CAWSGGERNTEAFF. For the CDR3, the DNA is TGTGCCTGGAGCGGGGGGGAGAGGAACACTGAAGCTTTCTTT.

The chain is built from TRBV6-5 and TRBJ2-1, with a possible D match to TRBD1 (5 bases). This CDR3 has 16 residues. Germline values: CDR1 MNHEY, CDR2 SVGAGI. Trimming shortened V by 2 bases and J by 5 bases, and 16 bases separated the two germline ends. CDR3 nucleotide sequence: TGTGCCAGCAGTTACGTGCAGGGAAGGCTACACAATGAGCAGTTCTTC. It specifies CASSYVQGRLHNEQFF.

The V call is TRBV27, the J call TRBJ2-1; 10 bases align to TRBD2. V shed 7 bases and J 6 bases; nucleotides not matched to a gene: 9. CDR1 is MNHEY, CDR2 SMNVEV, per germline (reference sequence). CDR3 length: 15 amino acids. CDR3 DNA sequence: TGTGCCAGCACCCTTGGGCTAGCGGGGGCCAATGAGCAGTTCTTC. Translated, it gives CASTLGLAGANEQFF.

V gene TRBV7-9 combines with J gene TRBJ2-3, with TRBD2 identical over 13 bases. Per germline, CDR1 SEHNR and CDR2 FQNEAQ (reference sequence). The CDR3 length is 16 residues. Losses at the gene ends were 4 bases for V and 10 bases for J; bases not matched to a gene: 11. The CDR3 region is CASSSRTSGGPPPQYF. CDR3 DNA sequence: TGTGCCAGCAGCTCCCGGACTAGCGGGGGCCCCCCTCCGCAGTATTTT.

The chain employs TRBV7-8 and TRBJ2-1; TRBD1 might be the D (6 bases). V was clipped by 1 base and J by 0 bases, with 13 bases between them. There are 17 residues in the CDR3. From germline, CDR1 is SGHVS and CDR2 FQNEAQ. The CDR3 sequence: CASSLGVGQSSYNEQFF. The CDR3 region has the DNA TGTGCCAGCAGCTTAGGAGTCGGACAGAGCTCCTACAATGAGCAGTTCTTC. Full variable domain (rest looked up from reference TRBV7-8 and TRBJ2-1): GAGVSQSPRYKVAKRGQDVALRCDPISGHVSLFWYQQALGQGPEFLTYFQNEAQLDKSGLPSDRFFAERPEGSVSTLKIQRTQQEDSAVYLCASSLGVGQSSYNEQFFGPGTRLTVL.